A selection of T cell receptor beta chains follows, all from one sample in a study of CD8 T cells in Susac syndrome. Each CDR3 protein is one row after TCRdb ran MiXCR on the immunoSEQ multiplex PCR reads. In the table there are around 160,000 distinct CDR3 sequences, just under 95% of which are singletons. The sequencing sample was made of CD4+ T cells from PBMCs. The source is a human donor in good health. The CDR3 runs from the conserved cysteine through the conserved F or W. A D gene is named only where the DNA matches it firmly. Clone size is shown for a subset of rows, as once, few, many or a class of expanded clone.

D	V	size	J	DNA	CDR3
-	TRBV30	-	TRBJ1-2	TGTGCCTGGTATGGGAATGGCTACACCTTC	CAWYGNGYTF
TRBD1	TRBV5-4	-	TRBJ1-6	TGTGCCAGCAGCCGAGGACAGGGGGCTTCCTATAATTCACCCCTCCACTTT	CASSRGQGASYNSPLHF
TRBD1	TRBV18	few	TRBJ1-2	TGTGCCAGCTCACGAGACAGGGGGTATGGCTACACCTTC	CASSRDRGYGYTF
-	TRBV15	-	TRBJ2-7	TGTGCCACCAGCAGAGTGGGCAGAACCCACGAGCAGTACTTC	CATSRVGRTHEQYF
TRBD1	TRBV10-3	-	TRBJ2-7	TGTGCCATCAGTGACAGGGGGAATGGGGACGAGCAGTACTTC	CAISDRGNGDEQYF
-	TRBV7-9	-	TRBJ2-2	TGTGCCAGCAGCTTAGCAGAAACCGGGGAGCTGTTTTTT	CASSLAETGELFF
-	TRBV20-1	-	TRBJ2-3	TGCAGTGCTAGAGATCTTCAGACTCAGGGCACAGATACGCAGTATTTT	CSARDLQTQGTDTQYF
-	TRBV18	-	TRBJ1-1	TGTGCCAGCTCACCCCCCAGAACGGGGACTGAAGCTTTCTTT	CASSPPRTGTEAFF
TRBD1	TRBV4-1	once	TRBJ1-4	TGCGCCAGCAGCCAGGGACAGGGAGTTGAAAAACTGTTTTTT	CASSQGQGVEKLFF
TRBD1	TRBV20-1	-	TRBJ1-6	TGCAGTGCGGAGGACAGGGGGTCCTCACCCCTCCACTTT	CSAEDRGSSPLHF
-	TRBV20-1	-	TRBJ1-1	TGCAGTGCTAGAGATTTGGGGGCTACTGCTTTCTTT	CSARDLGATAFF
-	TRBV20-1	-	TRBJ1-2	TGCAGTGCAAACACCTTGGGGTCCTATGGCTACACCTTC	CSANTLGSYGYTF
TRBD2	TRBV28	once	TRBJ2-3	TGTGCCAGCAGTTCCACCGGGACTAGCGGGGGGCGCACAGATACGCAGTATTTT	CASSSTGTSGGRTDTQYF
-	TRBV30	once	TRBJ2-1	TGTGCCTTCGGGGGAGCGAATGAGCAGTTCTTC	CAFGGANEQFF
-	TRBV20-1	-	TRBJ2-7	TGCAGTGCTAGTTCACGGGGTCTTTACGAGCAGTACTTC	CSASSRGLYEQYF
-	TRBV6-1	-	TRBJ2-3	TGTGCCATGGCCCGGGGAGACCATGGCACAGATACGCAGTATTTT	CAMARGDHGTDTQYF
-	TRBV27	-	TRBJ2-2	TGTGCCAGCAGTTTATTGGGCATCGCGAACACCGGGGAGCTGTTTTTT	CASSLLGIANTGELFF
-	TRBV20-1	-	TRBJ2-6	TGCAGTGCTGGCCGGTTGTCTGGGGCCAACGTCCTGACTTTC	CSAGRLSGANVLTF
-	TRBV12-3/TRBV12-4	-	TRBJ2-7	TGTGCCAGCCAGGGGAGGGGCTCGACAGGACTCCTACGGGAGCAGTACTTC	CASQGRGSTGLLREQYF
-	TRBV4-2	-	TRBJ2-7	TGTGCCAGCAGCTTGGGAACTACAGGGCGCGAGCAGTACTTC	CASSLGTTGREQYF
-	TRBV6-5	-	TRBJ2-1	TGTGCCAGCGCCCTAACGTTGAACAATGAGCAGTTCTTC	CASALTLNNEQFF
TRBD1	TRBV29-1	-	TRBJ1-1	TGCAGCGTTGTGGGTGGACAGGGCGGCGGCAGAGCTTTCTTT	CSVVGGQGGGRAFF
-	TRBV6-6	-	TRBJ2-7	TGTGCCAGCAGACGGGACAAGTCGACCTACGAGCAGTACTTC	CASRRDKSTYEQYF
-	TRBV12-3/TRBV12-4	-	TRBJ1-6	TGTGCCAGCAGTTTAAACGGGATCGACGATTCACCCCTCCACTTT	CASSLNGIDDSPLHF
-	TRBV28	-	TRBJ1-2	TGTGCCAGCAGTTCAACCGGCAGGGGAAGTAGGAGCTATGGCTACACCTTC	CASSSTGRGSRSYGYTF
-	TRBV12-3/TRBV12-4	-	TRBJ2-7	TGTGCCAGCCGCTACAGGGGAGGCTACGAGCAGTACTTC	CASRYRGGYEQYF
-	TRBV7-2	-	TRBJ2-5	TGTGCCAGCAGCTTTCGGGGTGGAGAGACCCAGTACTTC	CASSFRGGETQYF
-	TRBV5-4	-	TRBJ2-3	TGTGCCAGCAGCTCAAACGGAGGGACAGATACGCAGTATTTT	CASSSNGGTDTQYF
-	TRBV7-9	-	TRBJ2-2	TGTGCCAGCAGCCGTCAGACCAACACCGGGGAGCTGTTTTTT	CASSRQTNTGELFF
TRBD1	TRBV20-1	-	TRBJ2-1	TGCAGTGCTAGTCAGGGGGCCCCCCCTTACAATGAGCAGTTCTTC	CSASQGAPPYNEQFF
-	TRBV3-1	-	TRBJ2-7	TGTGCCAGCAGCCAAGATACTATCTACGAGCAGTACTTC	CASSQDTIYEQYF